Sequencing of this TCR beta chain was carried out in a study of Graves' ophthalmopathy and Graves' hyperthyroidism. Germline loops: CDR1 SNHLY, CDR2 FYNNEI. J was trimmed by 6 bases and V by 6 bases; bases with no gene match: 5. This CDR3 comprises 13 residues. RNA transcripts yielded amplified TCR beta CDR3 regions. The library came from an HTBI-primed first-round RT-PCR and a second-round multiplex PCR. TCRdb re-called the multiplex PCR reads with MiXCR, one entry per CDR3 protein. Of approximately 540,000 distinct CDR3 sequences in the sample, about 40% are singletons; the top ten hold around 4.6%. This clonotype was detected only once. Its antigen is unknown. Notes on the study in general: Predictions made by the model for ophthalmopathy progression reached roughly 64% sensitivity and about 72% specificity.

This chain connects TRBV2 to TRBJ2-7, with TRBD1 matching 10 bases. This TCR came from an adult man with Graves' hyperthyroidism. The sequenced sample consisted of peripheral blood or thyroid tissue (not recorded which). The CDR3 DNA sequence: TGTGCCAGCAGCGGGACAGGGGTGAGCGAGCAGTACTTC. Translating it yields CASSGTGVSEQYF.